The TCR beta chain under discussion was sequenced for a study of blood T cell repertoires in COVID-19. Study summary: COVID-19 samples from acute and convalescent phases originated in the United States, Italy and Spain. T cells, B-cell-depleted T cells, or PBMCs supplied cDNA or gDNA.

CDR3 length: 12 residues. V lost 3 bases and J lost 6, with 7 bases in between. Per the authors' pipeline: Amplification of reference gene primers provided the estimated nucleated cell counts. Method: immunoSEQ multiplex PCR; TCRdb's copy keeps in-frame clones and lacks some. From that table come the V and J calls and clone size; the DNA was used to work out D and trimming. The table records 250,000 to 300,000 clones, 70% to 90% of them present only once. V and J are TRBV12-3 or TRBV12-4 and TRBJ2-3; D may be TRBD2 (5 bases). The receptor was isolated from a middle-aged woman with acute or convalescent COVID-19. The sequenced sample consisted of peripheral blood. The CDR3 DNA reads as TGTGCCAGCAGTTTGAGGAGGGATACGCAGTATTTT. It yields the protein CASSLRRDTQYF.